The 22 T cell receptor beta chains below all came from one sample that was sequenced in a study of OX40 agonist ivuxolimab in advanced cancers. The data were produced by immunoSEQ multiplex PCR, yet TCRdb's version contains in-frame clones alone and is incomplete. The table shows around 80,000 clones, with roughly 87% occurring only once. The sequenced sample was CD4+ or CD8+ T cells sorted from blood, obtained in a trial of the OX40 agonist ivuxolimab. These receptors were collected from an adult with an advanced solid tumor such as melanoma, head and neck, liver or kidney cancer.

In nucleotides, the CDR3 is TGTGCCAGCAGCCCCCTCCTCTACGAGCAGTACTTC. It translates to CASSPLLYEQYF. The V and J genes are TRBV28 and TRBJ2-7; D call uncertain. CDR3 size: 12 residues. The V end was cut by 6 bases, the J end by 3 bases, with 9 bases between. CDR1 is MDHEN and CDR2 is SYDVKM in the germline V gene.

The chain couples TRBV2 to TRBJ1-2; D not resolved. V was trimmed by 2 bases and J by 5 bases, leaving 12 bases between them. Germline V gene lookup returns CDR1 SNHLY and CDR2 FYNNEI. CDR3 length: 14 residues. This CDR3 reads CASSESGRSYGYTF. In DNA, the CDR3 is TGTGCCAGCAGTGAATCCGGCAGGTCTTATGGCTACACCTTC.

This clone occurred once. The chain couples TRBV29-1 to TRBJ2-1, with D possibly being TRBD1 or TRBD2 (5 bases each). Trimming removed 7 bases from V and 4 bases from J, with 20 bases in between. CDR1 and CDR2 from the germline V gene are SQVTM and ANQGSEA. This CDR3 has 15 amino acids. CDR3 residues: CSARVGRGLYNEQFF. The DNA for the CDR3 is TGCAGCGCCCGGGTGGGACGCGGCCTATACAATGAGCAGTTCTTC.

J is TRBJ2-7 and V is TRBV5-4; TRBD1 might be the D (6 bases). Germline V CDR1 and CDR2: SGHNT, YYREEE (reference sequence). CDR3 length: 13 residues. Trimming removed 0 bases from V and 4 bases from J, with 8 bases in between. This chain's CDR3 is CASSLGGGYEQYF. Here the CDR3 DNA reads TGTGCCAGCAGCTTGGGAGGGGGATACGAGCAGTACTTC.

The rearrangement links TRBV5-1 to TRBJ2-7, with TRBD1 matching 9 bases. CDR3 length: 14 residues. Germline lookup yields CDR1 SGHRS and CDR2 YFSETQ. The V and J ends lost 5 bases and 2 bases, in that order; junction bases with no gene match: 5. The CDR3 spells CASRPGTGTYEQYF. DNA of the CDR3: TGCGCCAGCAGACCCGGGACAGGGACCTACGAGCAGTACTTC. Supplemented by reference TRBV5-1 and TRBJ2-7, the full variable domain reads KAGVTQTPRYLIKTRGQQVTLSCSPISGHRSVSWYQQTPGQGLQFLFEYFSETQRNKGNFPGRFSGRQFSNSRSEMNVSTLELGDSALYLCASRPGTGTYEQYFGPGTRLTVT.

This sequence joins TRBV27 and TRBJ2-7, with D uncertain. V was clipped by 5 bases and J by 3 bases, with 20 bases between them. The germline V gene has CDR1 MNHEY and CDR2 SMNVEV (reference sequence). This CDR3 has 16 amino acids. CDR3 residues: CASSPRPSSLGYEQYF. The CDR3 DNA is TGTGCCAGCAGTCCCCGGCCTTCGAGTCTAGGCTACGAGCAGTACTTC.

The gene calls are TRBV30 and TRBJ2-7, with 8 bases that match TRBD2. The CDR3 runs to 13 residues. The J segment lost 5 bases and the V segment lost 8 bases, leaving 11 bases of the junction unmatched. The germline CDR1 and CDR2 sequences are GTSNPN and SVGIG (reference sequence). CDR3 protein: CAGGGRLGDEQYF. CDR3 nucleotides: TGTGCCGGGGGCGGGAGGTTGGGCGACGAGCAGTACTTC.

The V call is TRBV20-1, the J call TRBJ2-7, with 9 bases fitting TRBD2. There are 11 residues in the CDR3. The germline gives CDR1 DFQATT, CDR2 SNEGSKA (reference sequence). CDR3 coding DNA: TGCACCGTCGGGACTAGCACCGAGCAGTACTTC. Translation: CTVGTSTEQYF.

The chain combines TRBV27 with TRBJ2-7; the D is unclear. The germline V and J ends were trimmed by 5 bases and 9 bases, with 20 bases remaining between them. The CDR3 sequence is 14 residues long. Germline V gives CDR1 MNHEY, CDR2 SMNVEV (reference sequence). CDR3 nucleotides: TGTGCCAGCAGTCCTTCGGACCCTCGGTGGGGGCAGTACTTC. It specifies CASSPSDPRWGQYF.

V and J are TRBV9 and TRBJ1-3; D gene unclear. The CDR3 has 15 residues. Germline CDR1 reads SGDLS; CDR2 reads YYNGEE. Trimming removed 4 bases from V and 0 bases from J, with 11 bases in between. This chain's CDR3 is CASSPRLGSGNTIYF. The CDR3 region has the DNA TGTGCCAGCAGCCCCAGGTTGGGCTCTGGAAACACCATATATTTT.

This chain uses TRBV21-1 with TRBJ1-1. TRBV21-1 is shown as a pseudogene. The CDR3 consists of 15 residues. The CDR3 DNA sequence: TGTGCCAGCAGCCGGTGGATCGGTAGAAACACTGAAGCTTTCTTT. Amino acid sequence: CASSRWIGRNTEAFF.

The chain employs TRBV7-8 and TRBJ1-2, with TRBD1 matching 12 bases. The germline CDR1 and CDR2 sequences are SGHVS and FQNEAQ. This CDR3 has 16 amino acids. J was trimmed by 4 bases and V by 5 bases; bases with no gene match: 8. The CDR3 DNA follows: TGTGCCAGCAGCCGGGGACAGGGGGCGCAAGGCTATGGCTACACCTTC. Protein product: CASSRGQGAQGYGYTF.

The chain links TRBV13 to TRBJ2-7; 10 bases agree with TRBD2. The J segment lost 4 bases and the V segment lost 5 bases, leaving 8 bases of the junction unmatched. The CDR3 runs to 15 residues. CDR1 is PRHDT, CDR2 FYEKMQ, per germline (reference sequence). In DNA, the CDR3 is TGTGCCAGCAGCCCGCCGGCTAGCGGGGGATACGAGCAGTACTTC. Protein sequence: CASSPPASGGYEQYF. The complete variable domain, with remaining parts taken from reference TRBV13 and TRBJ2-7, reads AAGVIQSPRHLIKEKRETATLKCYPIPRHDTVYWYQQGPGQDPQFLISFYEKMQSDKGSIPDRFSAQQFSDYHSELNMSSLELGDSALYFCASSPPASGGYEQYFGPGTRLTVT.

The rearrangement uses TRBV5-4 and TRBJ2-1; D is perhaps TRBD1 or TRBD2 (6 bases each). Trimming shortened V by 4 bases and J by 5 bases, and 16 bases separated the two germline ends. Looked up from germline, CDR1 is SGHNT and CDR2 is YYREEE (reference sequence). The CDR3 runs 15 residues. The CDR3 protein is CASSPPRGPNNEQFF. The CDR3 DNA reads TGTGCCAGCAGCCCTCCCCGGGGGCCCAACAATGAGCAGTTCTTC.

The rearrangement uses TRBV5-1 and TRBJ2-5; 12 bases line up with TRBD1. This CDR3 is built from 16 residues. V trimming: 0 bases; J trimming: 5 bases; junction bases outside the gene matches: 5. Looked up from germline, CDR1 is SGHRS and CDR2 is YFSETQ. CDR3 DNA sequence: TGCGCCAGCAGCTTGGAAGGGACAGGGGGCCCGGAGACCCAGTACTTC. This translates into CASSLEGTGGPETQYF. The full variable domain, rest sourced from reference TRBV5-1 and TRBJ2-5, is KAGVTQTPRYLIKTRGQQVTLSCSPISGHRSVSWYQQTPGQGLQFLFEYFSETQRNKGNFPGRFSGRQFSNSRSEMNVSTLELGDSALYLCASSLEGTGGPETQYFGPGTRLLVL.

The J gene is TRBJ2-2, the V gene TRBV14, with D perhaps assigned TRBD1 or TRBD2 (5 bases each). Germline V gene data show CDR1 as SGHDN and CDR2 as FVKESK. The V end was cut by 8 bases, the J end by 6 bases, with 16 bases between. The CDR3 length is 14 residues. The CDR3 is CASGLRGPSGELFF. In nucleotides, the CDR3 is TGTGCCAGCGGTCTTAGGGGACCTTCCGGGGAGCTGTTTTTT.

This clone appeared once. The rearrangement joins TRBV2 to TRBJ2-5; possibly TRBD1 for D (6 bases). Germline V gene data show CDR1 as SNHLY and CDR2 as FYNNEI. With 4 bases removed from V and 4 bases from J, the gap between germline ends came to 13 bases. This CDR3 is built from 14 residues. The CDR3 DNA sequence: TGTGCCAGCAGTGTAGGCAGGGGTTTAGAGACCCAGTACTTC. Translation: CASSVGRGLETQYF.

This chain links TRBV11-3 with TRBJ2-3; TRBD1 matches at 10 bases. V lost 3 bases and J lost 2; bases outside the gene matches: 2. The CDR3 runs to 15 residues. Germline CDR1 reads SGHNT; CDR2 reads YENEEA. DNA for the CDR3: TGTGCCAGCAGCTTGGGGACAGGGGTCACAGATACGCAGTATTTT. It encodes CASSLGTGVTDTQYF.

The chain couples TRBV5-6 to TRBJ2-5; D is unresolved. This CDR3 region has 13 residues. The germline V gene has CDR1 SGHDT and CDR2 YYEEEE. V lost 7 bases and J 2 bases, leaving 12 bases between the germline ends. The CDR3: CASGYRQQETQYF. CDR3 DNA: TGTGCCAGCGGATATCGACAACAAGAGACCCAGTACTTC.

The CDR3 sequence: CASKDNYSNQPQHF. The DNA for the CDR3 is TGTGCCAGCAAAGACAACTATAGCAATCAGCCCCAGCATTTT. The chain joins TRBV6-6 to TRBJ1-5, with D unresolved. Germline V lookup: CDR1 MNHNY, CDR2 SVGAGI (reference sequence). This CDR3 region has 14 residues. V gave up 7 bases and J gave up 0 bases, with 10 bases separating them.

This chain connects TRBV7-2 to TRBJ2-2; D call uncertain. V lost 5 bases to trimming and J lost 0 bases, with 16 bases between them. This CDR3 region has 17 residues. CDR1 and CDR2 (germline): SGHTA, FQGNSA. Here the CDR3 reads CASSRTQVITNTGELFF. The CDR3, as DNA: TGTGCCAGCAGCCGTACCCAAGTAATTACGAACACCGGGGAGCTGTTTTTT.

The rearrangement links TRBV10-1 to TRBJ2-1; unclear D gene. The germline V and J ends were trimmed by 6 bases and 0 bases, with 15 bases remaining between them. The CDR3 extends over 16 amino acids. CDR1 is WNHNN and CDR2 is SYGVQD in the germline V gene (reference sequence). Here the CDR3 reads CASSDDRGPSYNEQFF. The CDR3 nucleotides read TGCGCCAGCAGCGACGATCGCGGTCCCTCCTACAATGAGCAGTTCTTC.